This T cell receptor beta chain was sequenced during a study of T cell clonality in common variable immunodeficiency. Losses at the gene ends were 2 bases for V and 0 bases for J; bases not matched to a gene: 0. Looked up from germline, CDR1 is DFQATT and CDR2 is SNEGSKA (reference sequence). The CDR3 extends over 13 amino acids. Overall study findings and caveats: In common variable immunodeficiency, TCR beta chains reportedly carried fewer deletions and N-nucleotide insertions.

Aged about 9 to 70 years, CVID subjects averaged roughly 39 years old. This clone came up a few times. The target antigen is unknown. The CDR3 is cut off 3 residues early in the read; its end comes from the germline J gene. The method was immunoSEQ multiplex PCR; TCRdb's version includes in-frame clones alone and lacks a portion of them. The specimen gives tens of thousands of clones without singletons; the ten biggest hold about 26%. V is TRBV20-1 and J is TRBJ2-7; 8 bases match TRBD2. Sequencing input: peripheral blood mononuclear cells. The TCR originated in a human donor with common variable immunodeficiency. The part of the CDR3 DNA that was read is TGCAGTGCTAGAAGCGGGAGCTCCTACGAG. This translates into CSARSGSSYE. The CDR3 in full is CSARSGSSYEQYF.